The rows below give T cell receptor beta chains drawn from one sample of a study of cytomegalovirus exposure and HLA in healthy donors. Repertoires were generated with immunoSEQ multiplex PCR, while TCRdb's copy carries only in-frame clones and drops some. The table lists 55,000 to 85,000 clones, 60% to 80% of them singletons. Specimen: PBMCs. The source is a woman in her 40s in good health and CMV-seropositive. The CDR3 runs from the conserved cysteine through the conserved F or W. A D gene is named only where the DNA matches it firmly. Clone size appears in some rows only: once, few, many, or a class for an expanded clone.

clone_size	v_call	j_call	d_call	cdr3_aa	cdr3_nt
NA	TRBV2	TRBJ1-2	TRBD1	CASSEPTDRVEYGYTF	TGTGCCAGCAGTGAACCCACGGACAGGGTAGAGTATGGCTACACCTTC
NA	TRBV14	TRBJ2-5	TRBD2	CASSQTSFVPQYF	TGTGCCAGCAGCCAGACTAGCTTTGTGCCCCAGTACTTC
NA	TRBV15	TRBJ1-4	NA	CATSRRQEDTEKLFF	TGTGCCACCAGCAGAAGACAGGAGGACACTGAAAAACTGTTTTTT
few	TRBV2	TRBJ1-5	NA	CASSPDRIYSNQPQHF	TGTGCCAGCAGCCCAGACAGGATCTATAGCAATCAGCCCCAGCATTTT
NA	TRBV18	TRBJ1-2	TRBD1	CASSPTGGALGYTF	TGTGCCAGCTCTCCGACAGGGGGCGCCTTGGGCTACACCTTC
few	TRBV4-2	TRBJ1-1	NA	CASSQESTRNTEAFF	TGTGCCAGCAGCCAAGAATCCACTAGAAACACTGAAGCTTTCTTT
NA	TRBV5-1	TRBJ1-1	TRBD1	CASSSQGSTEAFF	TGCGCCAGCAGCTCACAGGGGAGTACTGAAGCTTTCTTT
NA	TRBV5-4	TRBJ2-5	NA	CASSFGLTQYF	TGTGCCAGCAGCTTCGGGTTGACCCAGTACTTC
NA	TRBV18	TRBJ1-5	NA	CASSPGRDQPQHF	TGTGCCAGCTCACCAGGGAGAGATCAGCCCCAGCATTTT
few	TRBV7-3	TRBJ1-1	NA	CASSSQGNTEAFF	TGTGCCAGCAGCTCGCAGGGGAACACTGAAGCTTTCTTT
once	TRBV19	TRBJ1-2	TRBD1	CAAQDGTGPANYGYTF	TGTGCCGCCCAAGATGGGACAGGGCCTGCTAACTATGGCTACACCTTC
few	TRBV5-1	TRBJ1-1	NA	CASSQTQNTEAFF	TGCGCCAGCTCCCAGACACAGAACACTGAAGCTTTCTTT
NA	TRBV6-1	TRBJ1-1	TRBD1	CASTRQGDRAFF	TGTGCCAGCACCAGACAGGGTGATAGAGCTTTCTTT
NA	TRBV9	TRBJ1-2	TRBD1	CASSVGDRVDVVYGYTF	TGTGCCAGCAGCGTAGGTGACAGGGTCGATGTGGTCTATGGCTACACCTTC
NA	TRBV5-1	TRBJ2-1	TRBD2	CASSSGLAGSNEQFF	TGCGCCAGCAGCTCCGGACTAGCGGGGAGTAATGAGCAGTTCTTC
NA	TRBV6-5	TRBJ1-2	TRBD1	CASSMLTGEDGYTF	TGTGCCAGCAGTATGCTTACAGGGGAGGATGGCTACACCTTC